This note documents a single T cell receptor beta chain sequence. Trimming cost V 7 bases and J 10 bases, with 17 bases left between them. Looked up from germline, CDR1 is MNHEY and CDR2 is SVGAGI. This CDR3 spans 13 amino acids. These data belong to a study of blood T cell repertoires in COVID-19. Study as a whole: Spain, Italy and the United States supplied samples that represented acute and convalescent COVID-19. Sources were T cells, B-cell-depleted T cells, or PBMCs; the material itself was cDNA or gDNA.

Original methodology: For nucleated cells, counts were estimated from reference gene primer amplification. The assay was immunoSEQ multiplex PCR, and TCRdb's table has in-frame clones only and misses some. The V and J calls and the clone size are those of that table, but D and trimming were determined from the DNA. The repertoire has over 90,000 clones, about 90% of them found once; the top ten carry roughly 2%. The TCR comes from a man in his forties or fifties with active COVID-19. V and J are TRBV6-5 and TRBJ2-1, with D hard to call. Sequencing was done on a sample of peripheral blood. CDR3: CASTLGFSGEQFF. The CDR3 DNA sequence: TGTGCCAGCACCCTCGGGTTCTCCGGGGAGCAGTTCTTC.